Described below is a single T cell receptor (beta chain) sequence and its context. Germline V gene lookup returns CDR1 SEHNR and CDR2 FQNEAQ (reference sequence). V was pared by 7 bases and J by 7 bases, with 11 bases between. The CDR3 spans 11 residues. Original methodology: Cell counts per sample came from amplifying reference gene primers. Sequencing was performed with immunoSEQ multiplex PCR; in TCRdb, only in-frame clones are kept and a portion is missing. V and J calls and clone size are copied from that table; D and trimming were computed from the DNA. The sample contains almost 95,000 clones, roughly 72% of which appear only once. This entry is derived from a study of blood T cell repertoires in COVID-19.

The rearrangement links TRBV7-9 to TRBJ2-7, with D maybe TRBD2 (6 bases). The specimen sequenced was peripheral blood. This TCR came from a woman in her fifties or sixties in a cohort sampled during active or convalescent COVID-19. The CDR3 DNA sequence: TGTGCCAGCACCCAGGCGGGGGAGCAGTACTTC. This gives the protein CASTQAGEQYF.